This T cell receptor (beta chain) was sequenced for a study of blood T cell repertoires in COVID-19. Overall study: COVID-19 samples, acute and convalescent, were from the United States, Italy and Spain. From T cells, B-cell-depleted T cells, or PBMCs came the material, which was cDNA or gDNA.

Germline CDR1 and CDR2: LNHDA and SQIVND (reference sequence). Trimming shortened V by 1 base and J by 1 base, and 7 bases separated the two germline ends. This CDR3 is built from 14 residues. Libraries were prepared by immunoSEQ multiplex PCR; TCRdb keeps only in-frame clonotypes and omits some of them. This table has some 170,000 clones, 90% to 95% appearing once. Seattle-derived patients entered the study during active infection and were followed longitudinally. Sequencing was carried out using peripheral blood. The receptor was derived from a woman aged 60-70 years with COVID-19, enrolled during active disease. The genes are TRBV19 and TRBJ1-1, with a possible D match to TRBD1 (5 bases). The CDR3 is CASSIVGQNTEAFF. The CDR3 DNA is TGTGCCAGTAGTATAGTGGGGCAGAACACTGAAGCTTTCTTT.